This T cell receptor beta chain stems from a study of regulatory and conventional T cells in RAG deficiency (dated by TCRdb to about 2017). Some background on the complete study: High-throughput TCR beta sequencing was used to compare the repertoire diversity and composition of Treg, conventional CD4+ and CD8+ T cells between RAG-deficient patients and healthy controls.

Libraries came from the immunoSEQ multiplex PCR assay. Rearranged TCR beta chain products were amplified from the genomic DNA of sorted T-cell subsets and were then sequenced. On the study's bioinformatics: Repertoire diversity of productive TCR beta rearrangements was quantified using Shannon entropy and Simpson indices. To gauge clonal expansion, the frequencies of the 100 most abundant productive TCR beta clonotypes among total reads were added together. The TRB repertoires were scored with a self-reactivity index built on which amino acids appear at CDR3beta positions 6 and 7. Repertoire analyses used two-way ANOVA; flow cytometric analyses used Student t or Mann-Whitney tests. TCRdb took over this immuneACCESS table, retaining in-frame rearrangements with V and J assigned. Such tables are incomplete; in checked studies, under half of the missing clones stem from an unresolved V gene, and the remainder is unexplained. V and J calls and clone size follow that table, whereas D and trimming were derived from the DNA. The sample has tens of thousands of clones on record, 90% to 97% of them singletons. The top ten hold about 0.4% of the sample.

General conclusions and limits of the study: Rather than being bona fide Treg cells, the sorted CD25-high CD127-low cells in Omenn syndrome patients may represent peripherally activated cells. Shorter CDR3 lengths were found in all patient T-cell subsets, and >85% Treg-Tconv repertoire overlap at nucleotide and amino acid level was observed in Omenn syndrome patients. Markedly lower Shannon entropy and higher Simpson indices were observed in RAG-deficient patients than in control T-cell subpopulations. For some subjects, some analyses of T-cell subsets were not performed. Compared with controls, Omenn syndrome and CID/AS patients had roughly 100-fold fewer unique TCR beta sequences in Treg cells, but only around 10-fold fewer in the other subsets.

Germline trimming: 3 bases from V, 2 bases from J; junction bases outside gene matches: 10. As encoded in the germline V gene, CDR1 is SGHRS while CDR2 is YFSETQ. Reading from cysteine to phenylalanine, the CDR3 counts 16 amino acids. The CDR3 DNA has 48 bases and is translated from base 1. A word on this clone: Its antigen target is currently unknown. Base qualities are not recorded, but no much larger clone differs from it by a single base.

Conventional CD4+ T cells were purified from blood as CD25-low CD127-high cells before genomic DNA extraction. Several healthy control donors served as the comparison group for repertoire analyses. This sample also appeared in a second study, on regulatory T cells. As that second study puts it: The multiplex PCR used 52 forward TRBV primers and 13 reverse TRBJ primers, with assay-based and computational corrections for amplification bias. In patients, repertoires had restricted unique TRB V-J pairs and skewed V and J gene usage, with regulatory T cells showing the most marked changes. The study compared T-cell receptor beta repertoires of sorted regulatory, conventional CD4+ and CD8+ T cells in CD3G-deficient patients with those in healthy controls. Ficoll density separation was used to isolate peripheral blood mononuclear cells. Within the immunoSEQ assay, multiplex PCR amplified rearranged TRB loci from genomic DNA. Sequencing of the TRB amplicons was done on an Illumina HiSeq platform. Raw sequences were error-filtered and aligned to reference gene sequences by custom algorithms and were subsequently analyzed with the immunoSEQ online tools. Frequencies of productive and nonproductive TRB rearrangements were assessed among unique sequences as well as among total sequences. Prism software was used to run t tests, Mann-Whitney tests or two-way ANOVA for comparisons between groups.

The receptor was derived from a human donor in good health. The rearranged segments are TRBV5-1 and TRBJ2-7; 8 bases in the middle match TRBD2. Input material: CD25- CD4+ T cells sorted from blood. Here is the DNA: TGCGCCAGCAGCTCCGGGACTAGGTCTTCAGCCTACGAGCAGTACTTC. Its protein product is CASSSGTRSSAYEQYF.